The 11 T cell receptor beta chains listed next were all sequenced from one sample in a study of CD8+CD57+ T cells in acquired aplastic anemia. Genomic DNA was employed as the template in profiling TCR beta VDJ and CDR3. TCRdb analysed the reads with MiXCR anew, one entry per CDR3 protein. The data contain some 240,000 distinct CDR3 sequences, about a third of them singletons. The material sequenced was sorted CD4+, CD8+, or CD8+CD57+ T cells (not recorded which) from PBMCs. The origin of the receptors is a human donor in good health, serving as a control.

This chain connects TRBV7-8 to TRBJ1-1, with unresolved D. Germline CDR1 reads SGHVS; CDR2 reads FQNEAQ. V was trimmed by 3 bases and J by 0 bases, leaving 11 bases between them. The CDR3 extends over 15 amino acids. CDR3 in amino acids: CASSFSPTVNTEAFF. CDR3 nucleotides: TGTGCCAGCAGCTTTAGCCCGACGGTGAACACTGAAGCTTTCTTT. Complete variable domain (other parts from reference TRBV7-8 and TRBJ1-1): GAGVSQSPRYKVAKRGQDVALRCDPISGHVSLFWYQQALGQGPEFLTYFQNEAQLDKSGLPSDRFFAERPEGSVSTLKIQRTQQEDSAVYLCASSFSPTVNTEAFFGQGTRLTVV.

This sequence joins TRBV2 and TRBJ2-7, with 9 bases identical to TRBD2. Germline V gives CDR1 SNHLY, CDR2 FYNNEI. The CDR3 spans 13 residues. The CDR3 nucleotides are TGTGCCAGCAGTGAGCTAGCGGGGTACGGGCAGTACGTC. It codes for CASSELAGYGQYV.

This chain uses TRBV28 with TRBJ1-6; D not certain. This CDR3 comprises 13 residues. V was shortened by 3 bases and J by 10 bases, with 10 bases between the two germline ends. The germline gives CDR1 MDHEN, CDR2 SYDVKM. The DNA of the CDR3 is TGTGCCAGCAGTTTGGTAAACCCCTCACCCCTCCACTTT. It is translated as CASSLVNPSPLHF.

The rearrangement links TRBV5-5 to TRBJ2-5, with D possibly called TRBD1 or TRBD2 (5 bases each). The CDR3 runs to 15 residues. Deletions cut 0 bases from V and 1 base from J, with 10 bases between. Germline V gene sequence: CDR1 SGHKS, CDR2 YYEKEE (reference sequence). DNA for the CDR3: TGTGCCAGCAGCTTGGGGATGGGGGTCCAAGAGACCCAGTACTTC. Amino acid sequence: CASSLGMGVQETQYF.

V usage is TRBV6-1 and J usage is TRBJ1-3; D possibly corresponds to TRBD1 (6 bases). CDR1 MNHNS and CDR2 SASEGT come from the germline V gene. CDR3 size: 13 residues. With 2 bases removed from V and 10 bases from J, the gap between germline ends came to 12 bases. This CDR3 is CASSESEGTTIYF. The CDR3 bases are TGTGCCAGCAGTGAATCTGAGGGGACAACCATATATTTT.

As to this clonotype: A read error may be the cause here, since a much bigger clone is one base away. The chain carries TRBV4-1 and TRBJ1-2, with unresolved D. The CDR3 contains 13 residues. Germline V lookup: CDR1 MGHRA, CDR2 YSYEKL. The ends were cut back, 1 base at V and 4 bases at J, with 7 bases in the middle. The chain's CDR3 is CASSQGLGYGYTF. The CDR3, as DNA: TGCGCCAGCAGCCAAGGATTGGGCTATGGCTACACCTTC.

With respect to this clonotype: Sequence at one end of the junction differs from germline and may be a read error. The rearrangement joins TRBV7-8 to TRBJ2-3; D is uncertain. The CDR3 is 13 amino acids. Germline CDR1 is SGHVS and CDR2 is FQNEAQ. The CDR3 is CASSEPHTDTQYF. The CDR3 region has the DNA TGCGCCAGCAGTGAGCCACACACAGATACGCAGTATTTT.

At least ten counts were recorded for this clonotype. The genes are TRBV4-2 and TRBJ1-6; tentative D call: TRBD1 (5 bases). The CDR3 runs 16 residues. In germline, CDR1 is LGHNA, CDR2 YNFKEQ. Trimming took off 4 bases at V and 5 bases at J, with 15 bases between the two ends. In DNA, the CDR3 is TGTGCCAGCAGCCCGAACGCCGGGACGGATAATTCACCCCTCCACTTT. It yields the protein CASSPNAGTDNSPLHF.

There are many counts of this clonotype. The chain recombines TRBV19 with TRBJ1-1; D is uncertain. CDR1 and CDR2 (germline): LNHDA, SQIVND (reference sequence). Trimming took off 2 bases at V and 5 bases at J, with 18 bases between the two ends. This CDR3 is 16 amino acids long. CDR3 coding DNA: TGTGCCAGTAGTATATCTCGGATGTCTGTGGGGACTGAAGCTTTCTTT. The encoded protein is CASSISRMSVGTEAFF.

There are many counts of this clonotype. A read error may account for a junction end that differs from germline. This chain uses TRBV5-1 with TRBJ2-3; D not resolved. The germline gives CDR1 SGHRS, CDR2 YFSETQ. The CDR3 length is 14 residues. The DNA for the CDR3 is TGTGCCAGCAGCTTGGCTGGTAGCACAGATACGCAGTATTTT. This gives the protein CASSLAGSTDTQYF.

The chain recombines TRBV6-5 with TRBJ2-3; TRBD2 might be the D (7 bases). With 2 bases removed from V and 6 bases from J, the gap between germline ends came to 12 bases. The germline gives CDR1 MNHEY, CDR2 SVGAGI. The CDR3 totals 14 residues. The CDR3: CASSYGGADDTQYF. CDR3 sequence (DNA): TGTGCCAGCAGTTACGGGGGGGCAGATGATACGCAGTATTTT.